This T cell receptor (beta chain) is drawn from a study of T cells in Graves' hyperthyroidism and ophthalmopathy. The TCR beta CDR3 regions underwent amplification using RNA transcripts as the source. HTBI primers were employed in a first-round RT-PCR of the TCR CDR3. TCRdb processed the multiplex PCR reads anew with MiXCR; each CDR3 protein has one entry. Of hundreds of thousands of distinct CDR3 sequences in the sample, 20% were seen once. Disease duration was under 3 months in the ophthalmopathy patients, who also had a Clinical Activity Score of at least 3 and a NOSPECS grade of at least 4. Exclusion criteria comprised uncontrolled infection, other autoimmune disease, pregnancy or lactation. Source material for PBMCs was around 10 ml fresh peripheral blood. Comment on this clonotype: Its antigen is currently unknown.

General study findings and limits: Classification by a 13 V-J model distinguished ophthalmopathy from stable hyperthyroidism.

Material: blood. The sequence came from a man aged 25-40 years with Graves' ophthalmopathy.

In nucleotides, the CDR3 is TGCGCCAGCAGCCAAGATTTAATGGGCGGAGGGGGCTACGAGCAGTACTTC. This gives the protein CASSQDLMGGGGYEQYF. The rearrangement uses TRBV4-3 and TRBJ2-7, with D perhaps assigned TRBD1 or TRBD2 (6 bases each). The germline V and J ends were trimmed by 0 bases and 3 bases, with 18 bases remaining between them. The germline CDR1 and CDR2 sequences are LGHNA and YSLEER. The CDR3 extends over 17 amino acids.